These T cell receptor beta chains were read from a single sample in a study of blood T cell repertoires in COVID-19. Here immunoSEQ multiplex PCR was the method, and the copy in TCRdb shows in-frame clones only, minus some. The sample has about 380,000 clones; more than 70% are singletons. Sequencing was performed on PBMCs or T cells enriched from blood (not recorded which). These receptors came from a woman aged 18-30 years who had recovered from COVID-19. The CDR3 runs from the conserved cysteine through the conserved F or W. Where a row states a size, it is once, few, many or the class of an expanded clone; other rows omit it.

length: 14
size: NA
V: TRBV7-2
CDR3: CASRSSGGNTEAFF

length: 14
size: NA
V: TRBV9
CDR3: CASSDFSGDPEAFF

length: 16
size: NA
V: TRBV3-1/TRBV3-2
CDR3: CASSQDLAYRGTEAFF

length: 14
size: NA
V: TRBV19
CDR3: CASSIAASLGEAFF

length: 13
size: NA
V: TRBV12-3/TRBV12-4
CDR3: CASRPDKLNEQFF

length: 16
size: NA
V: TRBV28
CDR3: CASSLFKDRGFETQYF

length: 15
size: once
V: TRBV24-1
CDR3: CATSDRTGGNQPQHF

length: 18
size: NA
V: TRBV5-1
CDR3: CASSLGPPSLQGGAEAFF

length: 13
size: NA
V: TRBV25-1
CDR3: CASSEWQGYEQYF

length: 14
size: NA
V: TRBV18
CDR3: CASSLTSGGDEQFF

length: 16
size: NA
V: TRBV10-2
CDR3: CASSESEGTPPGELFF

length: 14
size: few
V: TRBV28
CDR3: CASSLYVAKEGYTF

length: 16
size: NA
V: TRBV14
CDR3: CASSQGTGVYQETQYF

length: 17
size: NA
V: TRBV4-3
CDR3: CASSQVKGQAGANVLTF

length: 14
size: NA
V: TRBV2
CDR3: CASSVGGLNTEAFF

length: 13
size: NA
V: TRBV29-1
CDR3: CSVGQGAPGELFF

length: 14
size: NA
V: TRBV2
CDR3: CASSASGLNQPQHF

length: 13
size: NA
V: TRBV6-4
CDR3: CASSSGNTGELFF

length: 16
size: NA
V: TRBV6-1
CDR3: CASSADRGSFYNEQFF

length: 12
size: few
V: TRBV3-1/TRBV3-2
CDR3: CASSQREFEAFF

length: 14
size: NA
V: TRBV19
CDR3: CASSAPNSNEKLFF

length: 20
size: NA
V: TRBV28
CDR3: CASNTDFSGGGKGSTDTQYF

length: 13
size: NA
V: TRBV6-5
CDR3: CASSYPRDNEQFF

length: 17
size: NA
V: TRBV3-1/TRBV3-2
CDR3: CASSQPGQGAYTGELFF

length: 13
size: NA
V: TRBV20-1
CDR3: CSASPRPDQPQHF

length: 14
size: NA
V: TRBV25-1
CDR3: CASSDKSGPDTQYF

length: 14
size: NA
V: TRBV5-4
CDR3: CASSFGLTPLEQYF

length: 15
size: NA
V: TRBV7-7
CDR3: CASSLVLATDDTQYF

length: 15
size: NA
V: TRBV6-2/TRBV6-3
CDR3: CASSEGPAEDSPLHF

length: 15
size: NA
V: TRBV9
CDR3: CASSAGDTTNYGYTF

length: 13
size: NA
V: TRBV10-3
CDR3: CAISVGQGGGYTF

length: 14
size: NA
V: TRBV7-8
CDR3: CASSLDPGPGEQYF

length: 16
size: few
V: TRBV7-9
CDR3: CASSLDVRGGLDTQYF

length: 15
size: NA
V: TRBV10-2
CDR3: CASSESRSSYNEQFF

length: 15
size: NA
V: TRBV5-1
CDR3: CASSLLASGVETQYF

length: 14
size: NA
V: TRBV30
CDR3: CAWSDRTGGYGYTF

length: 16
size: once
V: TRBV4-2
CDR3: CASSQDRAGRGETQYF